This T cell receptor (beta chain) was sequenced for a study of shared clonotypes between healthy human individuals. Unsorted PBMC replicate PCRs used around 310 ng DNA, around 30,000 T cell genomes. Using immunoSEQ multiplex PCR, the repertoire was profiled, and TCRdb retains in-frame clones only, with some absent. The sample carries approximately 470,000 clones, roughly 80% recorded once. CDR1 is SGHTA, CDR2 FQGTGA, per germline. Trimming removed 4 bases from V and 2 bases from J; junction bases left unmatched: 5. This CDR3 is 15 amino acids long. This receptor was taken from a woman aged 40 to 50 in good health. Some clones in this sample may be carry-over from other donors' samples. This sequence joins TRBV7-3 and TRBJ1-2; 9 bases map to TRBD1. Sequencing was carried out using PBMCs. DNA of the CDR3: TGTGCCAGCAGCTCGCGACAGGGGGTCAACTATGGCTACACCTTC. Amino acid sequence: CASSSRQGVNYGYTF.